The 32 T cell receptor beta chains presented below share a single source sample, sequenced in a study of OX40 agonist ivuxolimab in advanced cancers. Measured with immunoSEQ multiplex PCR; TCRdb has only the in-frame clones, and not every one. The table has 61,000 or so clones, 83% seen once; the top ten hold less than 3.5%. The source material was CD4+ or CD8+ T cells sorted from blood, sampled in a trial of the OX40 agonist ivuxolimab. The receptors were gathered from an adult with an advanced solid tumor such as melanoma, head and neck, liver or kidney cancer.

The genes are TRBV5-1 and TRBJ2-3; TRBD1 might be the D (6 bases). The germline V gene encodes CDR1 SGHRS and CDR2 YFSETQ. V was shortened by 4 bases and J by 2 bases, with 11 bases between the two germline ends. The CDR3 is 14 amino acids. CDR3 amino acids: CASSPGELTDTQYF. The CDR3 nucleotides are TGCGCCAGCAGCCCAGGGGAGCTCACAGATACGCAGTATTTT.

The chain recombines TRBV5-1 with TRBJ2-5; D is possibly TRBD2 (6 bases). The CDR3 loop spans 11 amino acids. The V gene's germline CDR1 is SGHRS and CDR2 YFSETQ. V shed 6 bases and J shed 7 bases, with 10 bases lying between them. CDR3 protein: CASNWRGTQYF. CDR3 DNA: TGCGCCAGCAACTGGAGGGGGACCCAGTACTTC.

The chain joins TRBV21-1 to TRBJ2-7. TRBV21-1 is shown as a pseudogene. The CDR3 is 16 amino acids. The chain's CDR3 is CAELRGDPARFYEQYF. DNA for the CDR3: TGTGCCGAACTAAGGGGGGACCCAGCAAGATTCTACGAGCAGTACTTC.

V is TRBV6-5 and J is TRBJ1-4, with D perhaps TRBD1 (5 bases). Trimming pared 2 bases from V and 7 bases from J, leaving 14 bases between. Germline V gene lookup returns CDR1 MNHEY and CDR2 SVGAGI. CDR3 size: 15 residues. The CDR3 nucleotides read TGTGCCAGCAGTTACGGGGGGAGTACTCCTGAAAAACTGTTTTTT. It encodes CASSYGGSTPEKLFF.

The V gene is TRBV5-1, the J gene TRBJ1-5, with D perhaps TRBD1 (6 bases). The V end lost 3 bases, the J end lost 4 bases, and 8 bases lay between the germline ends. In germline, CDR1 is SGHRS, CDR2 YFSETQ. There are 13 residues in the CDR3. The CDR3 nucleotides read TGCGCCAGCAGCTACGGACAGAATCAGCCCCAGCATTTT. As protein: CASSYGQNQPQHF.

This chain links TRBV28 with TRBJ2-3; 8 bases are a match to TRBD2. V trimming: 6 bases; J trimming: 0 bases; junction bases outside the gene matches: 2. This CDR3 has 14 amino acids. Germline CDR1 and CDR2: MDHEN and SYDVKM. CDR3 nucleotides: TGTGCCAGCAGCCCGGGGGGGAGCACAGATACGCAGTATTTT. This translates into CASSPGGSTDTQYF.

This chain joins TRBV7-2 and TRBJ1-3; D gene unclear. The CDR3 spans 14 residues. V lost 5 bases to trimming and J lost 0 bases, with 8 bases between them. The germline V gene encodes CDR1 SGHTA and CDR2 FQGNSA. The CDR3 region is CASSPRASGNTIYF. The CDR3 DNA reads TGTGCCAGCAGCCCCCGGGCCTCTGGAAACACCATATATTTT.

This chain joins TRBV19 and TRBJ1-1; tentatively, D is TRBD1 (5 bases). The V and J ends lost 8 bases and 0 bases respectively, with 16 bases between them. The CDR3 extends over 15 amino acids. Germline V gives CDR1 LNHDA, CDR2 SQIVND (reference sequence). CDR3 in DNA: TGTGCCAGTCGGAACGGGGCTCCCATGAACACTGAAGCTTTCTTT. It specifies CASRNGAPMNTEAFF.

The chain has TRBV6-5 and TRBJ2-7; TRBD2 matches at 10 bases. Germline CDR1 reads MNHEY; CDR2 reads SVGAGI. The CDR3 runs 16 residues. The J segment lost 3 bases and the V segment lost 0 bases, leaving 5 bases of the junction unmatched. The CDR3 protein is CASSYSMGLANYEQYF. The DNA of the CDR3 is TGTGCCAGCAGTTACTCGATGGGACTAGCGAACTACGAGCAGTACTTC.

V is TRBV5-6 and J is TRBJ1-5; the D gene is possibly TRBD1 (5 bases). Trimming left V 3 bases short and J 5 bases short, with 12 bases between. The CDR3 spans 14 residues. Per germline, CDR1 SGHDT and CDR2 YYEEEE. The DNA for the CDR3 is TGTGCCAGCAGCTCGGGACGGGATTATCAGCCCCAGCATTTT. Protein: CASSSGRDYQPQHF. Based on the CDR3 plus reference TRBV5-6 and TRBJ1-5, the full variable domain is DAGVTQSPTHLIKTRGQQVTLRCSPKSGHDTVSWYQQALGQGPQFIFQYYEEEERQRGNFPDRFSGHQFPNYSSELNVNALLLGDSALYLCASSSGRDYQPQHFGDGTRLSIL.

To note about this clone: One junction end does not reproduce the germline sequence, and a read error may be involved. V is TRBV9 and J is TRBJ2-7, with D possibly being TRBD1 or TRBD2 (5 bases each). Germline V gene lookup returns CDR1 SGDLS and CDR2 YYNGEE. The CDR3 covers 14 residues. The CDR3 DNA sequence: TGTGCCAGCAGCCTAGGGGAGTACTCCTGCGAGCAGTACTTC. Residues: CASSLGEYSCEQYF.

This clone has a handful of counts. The CDR3 loop is CASSYQLRSGANVLTF. The CDR3, as DNA: TGTGCCAGCAGCTATCAACTCCGCTCTGGGGCCAACGTCCTGACTTTC. The rearrangement links TRBV5-4 to TRBJ2-6; D ambiguous. Trimming took off 3 bases at V and 0 bases at J, with 10 bases between the two ends. This CDR3 is built from 16 residues. Germline V gene sequence: CDR1 SGHNT, CDR2 YYREEE (reference sequence).

This chain connects TRBV28 to TRBJ2-7, with a weak D call TRBD2 (5 bases). Deletions cut 5 bases from V and 2 bases from J, with 10 bases between. The germline CDR1 and CDR2 sequences are MDHEN and SYDVKM. This CDR3 region has 13 residues. CDR3 sequence reads: CASSTSGPYEQYF. CDR3 nucleotides: TGTGCCAGCAGTACGAGCGGCCCCTACGAGCAGTACTTC.

CDR3: CASSTSREESYGYTF. The CDR3 nucleotides are TGTGCCAGTAGTACCTCCAGGGAGGAGAGCTATGGCTACACCTTC. The chain uses TRBV19 and TRBJ1-2; TRBD1 might be the D (5 bases). The CDR3 loop spans 15 amino acids. From germline, CDR1 is LNHDA and CDR2 SQIVND (reference sequence). Trimming removed 4 bases from V and 4 bases from J, with 16 bases in between.

CDR3 residues: CASSLPPRSSYGYTF. Here the CDR3 DNA reads TGTGCCAGCAGTTTACCCCCCCGGAGTTCCTATGGCTACACCTTC. The V and J genes are TRBV28 and TRBJ1-2; no clear D gene. V lost 2 bases to trimming and J lost 4 bases, with 14 bases between them. Germline CDR1 is MDHEN and CDR2 is SYDVKM. The CDR3 loop spans 15 amino acids.

This clone came up a few times. CDR3 coding DNA: TGTGCCAGCTCACTACAGGGAAATGAAAATTCACCCCTCCACTTT. It encodes CASSLQGNENSPLHF. The genes are TRBV18 and TRBJ1-6; D perhaps matches TRBD1 (6 bases). CDR1 and CDR2 from the germline V gene are KGHSH and LQKENI. The CDR3 loop spans 15 amino acids. V shed 4 bases and J shed 7 bases, with 14 bases lying between them. The full variable domain, rest sourced from reference TRBV18 and TRBJ1-6, is NAGVMQNPRHLVRRRGQEARLRCSPMKGHSHVYWYRQLPEEGLKFMVYLQKENIIDESGMPKERFSAEFPKEGPSILRIQQVVRGDSAAYFCASSLQGNENSPLHFGNGTRLTVT.

V is TRBV2 and J is TRBJ2-1; D is unresolved. The CDR3 loop spans 12 amino acids. Germline V gives CDR1 SNHLY, CDR2 FYNNEI. V gave up 8 bases and J gave up 3 bases, with 8 bases separating them. CDR3 coding DNA: TGTGCCAGCCATTGGGACTACAATGAGCAGTTCTTC. Its translation: CASHWDYNEQFF. The whole variable domain, filled in from reference TRBV2 and TRBJ2-1, reads EPEVTQTPSHQVTQMGQEVILRCVPISNHLYFYWYRQILGQKVEFLVSFYNNEISEKSEIFDDQFSVERPDGSNFTLKIRSTKLEDSAMYFCASHWDYNEQFFGPGTRLTVL.

The chain recombines TRBV30 with TRBJ2-2; the match to TRBD1 covers 7 bases. The germline V gene encodes CDR1 GTSNPN and CDR2 SVGIG (reference sequence). This CDR3 has 15 amino acids. The trim removed 2 bases at V and 5 bases at J, leaving 8 bases unmatched. CDR3 coding DNA: TGTGCCTGGAGTCCCCTTGACAGGGCGACCGGGGAGCTGTTTTTT. Amino acid sequence: CAWSPLDRATGELFF.

The rearrangement links TRBV7-6 to TRBJ2-7, with TRBD2 matching over 7 bases. The CDR3 loop spans 12 amino acids. Unmatched junction bases numbered 3, after V lost 5 bases and J lost 5 bases. Per germline, CDR1 SGHVS and CDR2 FNYEAQ. The CDR3: CASSLTSDEQYF. The CDR3 nucleotides read TGTGCCAGCAGCCTAACTAGCGACGAGCAGTACTTC.

The rearrangement uses TRBV5-6 and TRBJ1-4; tentative D call: TRBD1 (6 bases). Trimming removed 3 bases at V and 7 bases at J, with 19 bases between. The CDR3 contains 16 residues. Germline loops: CDR1 SGHDT, CDR2 YYEEEE. The CDR3 loop reads CASSSSQTGYGEKLFF. The CDR3 DNA sequence: TGTGCCAGCAGCTCATCGCAAACAGGGTACGGTGAAAAACTGTTTTTT.

V usage is TRBV18 and J usage is TRBJ2-3, with no clear D. V lost 3 bases to trimming and J lost 2 bases, with 15 bases between them. CDR3 length equals 16 residues. In germline, CDR1 is KGHSH, CDR2 LQKENI. The CDR3: CASSPPARPFTDTQYF. The CDR3 nucleotides are TGTGCCAGCTCACCGCCCGCGAGGCCCTTCACAGATACGCAGTATTTT.

This chain uses TRBV28 with TRBJ2-7; D possibly corresponds to TRBD1 (6 bases). Trimming took off 4 bases at V and 0 bases at J, with 16 bases between the two ends. CDR3 length equals 16 residues. Germline V lookup: CDR1 MDHEN, CDR2 SYDVKM. The CDR3 region has the DNA TGTGCCAGCAGTTCCCCGGGACACCTCAGCTCCTACGAGCAGTACTTC. As protein: CASSSPGHLSSYEQYF. The variable domain in full, with the rest retrieved from reference TRBV28 and TRBJ2-7, is DVKVTQSSRYLVKRTGEKVFLECVQDMDHENMFWYRQDPGLGLRLIYFSYDVKMKEKGDIPEGYSVSREKKERFSLILESASTNQTSMYLCASSSPGHLSSYEQYFGPGTRLTVT.

This clone was detected only once. The chain uses TRBV7-2 and TRBJ2-7; D possibly matches TRBD1 or TRBD2 (5 bases each). CDR3 length: 15 amino acids. Trimming pared 5 bases from V and 3 bases from J, leaving 17 bases between. Germline V gives CDR1 SGHTA, CDR2 FQGNSA. The CDR3 DNA follows: TGTGCCAGCAGCCTTCAACGGGGCCCGCACTACGAGCAGTACTTC. Translation: CASSLQRGPHYEQYF. The full variable domain, with the rest looked up from reference TRBV7-2 and TRBJ2-7, is GAGVSQSPSNKVTEKGKDVELRCDPISGHTALYWYRQSLGQGLEFLIYFQGNSAPDKSGLPSDRFSAERTGGSVSTLTIQRTQQEDSAVYLCASSLQRGPHYEQYFGPGTRLTVT.

DNA for the CDR3: TGTGCCAGCAGCTCTTCGGAGGGGCGGGGTTCCTACAATGAGCAGTTCTTC. It codes for CASSSSEGRGSYNEQFF. The rearrangement links TRBV7-2 to TRBJ2-1; possibly TRBD2 for D (6 bases). V was trimmed by 4 bases and J by 1 base, leaving 17 bases between them. Germline V CDR1 and CDR2: SGHTA, FQGNSA. The CDR3 totals 17 residues.

The rearrangement links TRBV30 to TRBJ1-5, with D uncertain. The CDR3 has 13 residues. V dropped 2 bases and J dropped 7 bases, with 12 bases sitting between them. CDR1 GTSNPN and CDR2 SVGIG come from the germline V gene (reference sequence). CDR3 sequence (DNA): TGTGCCTGGAGTCCCCGGACTGAGCAGCCCCAGCATTTT. This gives the protein CAWSPRTEQPQHF.

J is TRBJ2-1 and V is TRBV6-4; D possibly corresponds to TRBD2 (6 bases). The germline V gene has CDR1 MRHNA and CDR2 SNTAGT. V lost 5 bases and J 2 bases, leaving 13 bases between the germline ends. This CDR3 has 15 residues. The chain's CDR3 is CASSPLWGAYNEQFF. As DNA, the CDR3 is TGTGCCAGCAGTCCCCTCTGGGGGGCCTACAATGAGCAGTTCTTC.

The chain combines TRBV19 with TRBJ2-7; TRBD1 aligns across 12 bases. CDR3 length: 13 residues. The V gene's germline CDR1 is LNHDA and CDR2 SQIVND (reference sequence). V trimming: 8 bases; J trimming: 5 bases; junction bases outside the gene matches: 4. The CDR3 loop is CASAGTGGNEQYF. The CDR3 DNA follows: TGTGCCAGTGCCGGGACAGGGGGCAACGAGCAGTACTTC.

The gene calls are TRBV18 and TRBJ2-1, with 13 bases lining up with TRBD2. Trimming removed 6 bases from V and 0 bases from J; junction bases left unmatched: 8. This CDR3 region has 18 residues. Germline CDR1 is KGHSH and CDR2 is LQKENI. The CDR3 loop reads CASSETSGGLGSYNEQFF. Here the CDR3 DNA reads TGTGCCAGCTCCGAGACTAGCGGGGGGCTTGGCTCCTACAATGAGCAGTTCTTC. Full variable domain (rest looked up from reference TRBV18 and TRBJ2-1): NAGVMQNPRHLVRRRGQEARLRCSPMKGHSHVYWYRQLPEEGLKFMVYLQKENIIDESGMPKERFSAEFPKEGPSILRIQQVVRGDSAAYFCASSETSGGLGSYNEQFFGPGTRLTVL.

The rearrangement links TRBV7-6 to TRBJ2-3; 13 nucleotides align to TRBD2. The CDR3 runs 18 residues. Germline values: CDR1 SGHVS, CDR2 FNYEAQ. Trimming removed 5 bases from V and 0 bases from J; junction bases left unmatched: 8. The CDR3 nucleotides read TGTGCCAGCAGCCACGGGACTAGCGGGGTTTCAAGCACAGATACGCAGTATTTT. Its protein product is CASSHGTSGVSSTDTQYF.

V is TRBV4-3 and J is TRBJ2-7; TRBD2 matches 16 bases. The CDR3 is 18 residues long. With V trimmed by 2 bases and J by 6 bases, 10 bases remained unmatched. The V gene's germline CDR1 is LGHNA and CDR2 YSLEER. The CDR3 coding sequence is TGCGCCAGCAGCCAAAGCCTGGGACTAGCGGGGGGGCTGAGCGAGCAGTACTTC. It codes for CASSQSLGLAGGLSEQYF.

The CDR3 reads CASSSALGVKFF. The DNA of the CDR3 is TGTGCCAGCAGCTCAGCCCTCGGGGTAAAGTTCTTC. The rearrangement uses TRBV7-9 and TRBJ2-1; perhaps TRBD2 as D (5 bases). V was cut by 4 bases and J by 14 bases, with 15 bases left in between. Germline V gene lookup returns CDR1 SEHNR and CDR2 FQNEAQ (reference sequence). The CDR3 length is 12 residues.

The chain recombines TRBV11-2 with TRBJ2-5; 7 bases are a match to TRBD1. The CDR3 spans 14 residues. V was pared by 4 bases and J by 2 bases, with 4 bases of the junction left unmatched. Germline-derived CDR1 and CDR2 are SGHAT and FQNNGV. The DNA of the CDR3 is TGTGCCAGCAGCTCCCGGGGACAGCAAGAGACCCAGTACTTC. Encoded protein: CASSSRGQQETQYF.